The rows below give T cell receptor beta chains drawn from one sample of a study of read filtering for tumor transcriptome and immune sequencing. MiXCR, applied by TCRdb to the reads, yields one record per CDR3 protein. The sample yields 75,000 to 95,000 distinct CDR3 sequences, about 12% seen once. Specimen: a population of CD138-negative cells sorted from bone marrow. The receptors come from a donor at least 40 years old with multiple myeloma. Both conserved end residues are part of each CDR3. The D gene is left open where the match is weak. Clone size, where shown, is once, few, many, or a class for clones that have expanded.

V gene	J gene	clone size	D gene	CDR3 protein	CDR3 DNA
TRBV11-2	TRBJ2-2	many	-	CASSLDRVRTNTGELFF	TGTGCCAGCAGCTTAGATAGGGTTAGAACGAACACCGGGGAGCTGTTTTTT
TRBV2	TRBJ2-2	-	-	CASSEAGGFTGELFF	TGTGCCAGCAGTGAAGCAGGAGGGTTCACCGGGGAGCTGTTTTTT
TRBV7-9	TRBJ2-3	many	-	CASSRTASTDTQYF	TGTGCCAGCAGCCGGACGGCCAGCACAGATACGCAGTATTTT
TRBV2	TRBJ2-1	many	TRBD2	CASSGRASGSWEQFF	TGTGCCAGCAGTGGGAGGGCTAGCGGCTCCTGGGAGCAGTTCTTC
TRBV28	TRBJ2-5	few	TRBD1	CASSPLTGGQETQYF	TGTGCCAGCAGTCCGCTGACAGGGGGTCAAGAGACCCAGTACTTC
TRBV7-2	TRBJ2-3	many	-	CASSLVSVEGANTQYF	TGTGCCAGCAGCTTGGTTTCGGTGGAGGGGGCGAATACGCAGTATTTT
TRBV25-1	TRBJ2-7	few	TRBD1	CASSDTAGTGDTYEQYF	TGTGCCAGCAGTGACACCGCCGGGACAGGGGATACCTACGAGCAGTACTTC
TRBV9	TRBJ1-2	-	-	CASSPYLGTDYGYTF	TGTGCCAGCAGCCCTTATTTGGGCACCGACTATGGCTACACCTTC
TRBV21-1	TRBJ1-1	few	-	CASSNATVWDTEAFF	TGTGCCAGCAGCAACGCGACCGTCTGGGACACTGAAGCTTTCTTT
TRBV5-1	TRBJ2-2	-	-	CASSPVTGELFF	TGTGCCAGCAGCCCCGTTACCGGGGAGCTGTTCTTT
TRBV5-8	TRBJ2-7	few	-	CASSSASSSYEQYF	TGTGCCAGCAGCTCCGCATCCTCCTCCTACGAGCAGTACTTC
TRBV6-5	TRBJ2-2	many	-	CASSYGPDGQLFF	TGTGCCAGCAGTTACGGGCCCGACGGGCAGCTGTTTTTT
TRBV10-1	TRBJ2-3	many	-	CASSSSTPPDTQYF	TGCGCCAGCAGTAGCTCAACACCGCCTGATACGCAGTATTTT
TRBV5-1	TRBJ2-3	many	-	CASSLDFTDTQYF	TGCGCCAGCAGCTTGGATTTCACAGATACGCAGTATTTT
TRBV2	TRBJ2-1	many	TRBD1	CASTWDSSYNEQFF	TGTGCCAGCACCTGGGACAGCTCCTACAATGAGCAGTTCTTC
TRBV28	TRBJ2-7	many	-	CASTPSGAARYEQYF	TGTGCCAGCACTCCATCGGGTGCTGCAAGGTACGAGCAGTACTTC
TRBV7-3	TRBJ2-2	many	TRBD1	CASSLGQGNTGELFF	TGTGCCAGCAGCCTGGGACAGGGCAACACCGGGGAGCTGTTTTTT
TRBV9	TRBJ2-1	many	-	CASSQDSLPLSYNEQFF	TGTGCCAGCAGCCAGGACAGCCTTCCTCTCTCCTACAATGAGCAGTTCTTC
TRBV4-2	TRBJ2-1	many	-	CASSQDWQSYNEQFF	TGTGCCAGCAGCCAAGATTGGCAGTCCTACAATGAGCAGTTCTTC
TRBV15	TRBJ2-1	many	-	CATSTLSSGNEQFF	TGTGCCACCAGCACCTTGTCCTCGGGCAATGAGCAGTTCTTC
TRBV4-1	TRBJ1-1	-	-	CASSTWTAITEAYF	TGCGCCAGCAGCACCTGGACAGCGATCACTGAAGCTTACTTT
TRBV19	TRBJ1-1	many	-	CASTPSGRNTEAFF	TGTGCCAGTACCCCCTCCGGCCGGAACACTGAAGCTTTCTTT
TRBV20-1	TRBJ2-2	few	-	CSARSTGFGYTGELFF	TGCAGTGCTAGAAGTACGGGGTTTGGATACACCGGGGAGCTGTTTTTT
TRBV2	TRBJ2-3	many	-	CASLGGGLTDTQYF	TGTGCCTCACTAGGGGGAGGACTCACAGATACGCAGTATTTT
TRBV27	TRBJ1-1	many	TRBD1	CASRQGGAEAFF	TGTGCCAGCAGACAGGGGGGGGCTGAAGCTTTCTTT
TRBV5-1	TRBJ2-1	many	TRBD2	CASSLRLADYNEQFF	TGCGCCAGCAGCTTACGACTAGCGGATTACAATGAGCAGTTCTTC
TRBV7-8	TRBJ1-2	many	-	CASSSQGVGYTF	TGTGCCAGCAGCTCCCAGGGAGTTGGCTACACCTTC
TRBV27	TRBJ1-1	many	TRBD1	CASSPYTGVGTEAFF	TGTGCCAGCAGTCCATATACAGGGGTTGGAACTGAAGCTTTCTTT
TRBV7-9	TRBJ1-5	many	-	CASSFGGNQPQHF	TGTGCCAGCAGCTTCGGGGGGAATCAGCCCCAGCATTTT
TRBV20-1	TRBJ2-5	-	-	CSARVQGNQETQYF	TGCAGTGCTAGAGTACAGGGAAACCAAGAGACCCAGTACTTC
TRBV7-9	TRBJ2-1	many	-	CASSPEGGYNEQFF	TGTGCCAGCAGCCCGGAGGGCGGGTACAATGAGCAGTTCTTC
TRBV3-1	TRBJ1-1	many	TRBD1	CASSLGTGGLNTEAFF	TGTGCCAGCAGCCTCGGGACAGGGGGCTTGAACACTGAAGCTTTCTTT
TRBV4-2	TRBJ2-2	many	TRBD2	CASSPGLAGVAGELFF	TGTGCCAGCAGCCCCGGACTAGCGGGAGTAGCCGGGGAGCTGTTTTTT
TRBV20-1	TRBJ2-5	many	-	CSASAYSKETQYF	TGCAGTGCTAGTGCGTACTCAAAAGAGACCCAGTACTTC
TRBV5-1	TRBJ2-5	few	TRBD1	CASSLRLRGQGGETQYF	TGCGCCAGCAGCTTGCGGCTCCGGGGACAGGGTGGAGAGACCCAGTACTTC
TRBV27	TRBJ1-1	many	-	CASSFAQTVEAFF	TGTGCCAGCAGTTTCGCACAGACAGTTGAAGCTTTCTTT
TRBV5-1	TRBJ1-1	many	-	CASSLFSANTEAFF	TGCGCCAGCAGCTTGTTTTCAGCGAACACTGAAGCTTTCTTT
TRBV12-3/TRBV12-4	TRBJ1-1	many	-	CASSQIQEAFF	TGTGCCAGCAGTCAAATACAGGAAGCTTTCTTT
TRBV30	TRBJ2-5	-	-	CAWSPGGIKETQYF	TGTGCCTGGAGTCCGGGCGGAATAAAAGAGACCCAGTACTTC
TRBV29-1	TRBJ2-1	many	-	CSVAGTYNEQFF	TGCAGCGTCGCCGGGACCTACAATGAGCAGTTCTTC
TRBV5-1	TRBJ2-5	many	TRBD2	CASSLASGGETQYF	TGCGCCAGCAGCTTGGCCTCGGGGGGAGAGACCCAGTACTTC
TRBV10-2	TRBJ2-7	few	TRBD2	CASSHGTTFYEQYF	TGCGCCAGCAGCCACGGGACTACCTTCTACGAGCAGTACTTC
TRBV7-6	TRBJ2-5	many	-	CASSQDRGETQYF	TGTGCCAGCAGCCAGGACAGAGGAGAGACCCAGTACTTC
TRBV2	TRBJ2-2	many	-	CASSGGGIKAGELFF	TGTGCCAGCAGTGGAGGGGGAATAAAAGCCGGGGAGCTGTTTTTT
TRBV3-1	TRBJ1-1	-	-	CASRRGGNTEAFF	TGTGCCAGTAGAAGGGGGGGTAACACTGAAGCTTTCTTT
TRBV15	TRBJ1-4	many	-	CATSRDRGTEKLFF	TGTGCCACCAGCAGAGATCGGGGGACTGAAAAACTGTTTTTT
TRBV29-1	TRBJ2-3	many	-	CSVEDLRPDTQYF	TGCAGCGTTGAAGATCTTAGGCCGGATACGCAGTATTTT
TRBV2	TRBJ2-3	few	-	CASSDLAADTQYF	TGTGCCAGCAGTGATTTAGCTGCAGATACGCAGTATTTT
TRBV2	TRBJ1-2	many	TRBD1	CASSRTGANYGYTF	TGTGCCAGCAGCCGGACAGGAGCCAACTATGGCTACACCTTC
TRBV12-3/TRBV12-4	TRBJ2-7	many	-	CASSPPKGSQYEQYF	TGTGCCAGCAGTCCCCCAAAGGGAAGCCAATACGAGCAGTACTTC
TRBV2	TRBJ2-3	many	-	CASRTGTATDTQYF	TGTGCCAGCAGGACCGGGACGGCAACAGATACGCAGTATTTT
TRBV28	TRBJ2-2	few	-	CASSLSLASGELFF	TGTGCCAGCAGTTTATCACTAGCCTCTGGGGAGCTGTTTTTT